Included here is one T cell receptor (beta chain) sequence, with context. The data were taken from a study of CD8+ T cells in alopecia areata. Germline V gives CDR1 SQVTM, CDR2 ANQGSEA. V dropped 4 bases and J dropped 5; count of bases not matched to a gene: 4. The CDR3 length is 13 residues. TCR sequencing used cDNA made by reverse transcription of extracted RNA. Clones were sequenced by immunoSEQ multiplex PCR, and TCRdb holds only the in-frame ones, with some missing. In the table there are 120,000 or so clones, roughly 50% of which are singletons. This clonotype originated in a human donor with alopecia areata. The sample taken for sequencing was NKG2D-low CD8+ T cells sorted from blood. The chain combines TRBV29-1 with TRBJ2-2, with 7 bases lining up with TRBD1. In DNA, the CDR3 is TGCAGCGTTGTAGGGGGCGAAACCGGGGAGCTGTTTTTT. This translates into CSVVGGETGELFF.